A selection of T cell receptor beta chains follows, all from one sample in a study of blood T cells in healthy people across ages. TCRdb ran MiXCR on the 5' RACE reads and lists one entry per CDR3 protein. The sample yields a few hundred thousand distinct CDR3 sequences, about 52% seen once. The sample was blood. These receptors were collected from a man aged 55 to 70 in good health. The CDR3 runs from the conserved cysteine through the conserved F or W. The D gene is left open where the match is weak. Rows give clone size only sometimes, using once, few, many, or a class for an expanded clone.

d_call	v_call	j_call	clone_size	cdr3_aa	cdr3_nt
NA	TRBV13	TRBJ2-7	many	CASSLDRSYEQYF	TGTGCCAGCAGCTTAGACCGGTCCTACGAGCAGTACTTC
TRBD1	TRBV4-3	TRBJ2-6	NA	CASSRTTGPALSGANVLTF	TGCGCCAGCAGCCGGACGACAGGGCCCGCATTATCTGGGGCCAACGTCCTGACTTTC
NA	TRBV9	TRBJ2-3	many	CASSVATHSTDTQYF	TGTGCCAGCAGCGTCGCCACTCATAGCACAGATACGCAGTATTTT
TRBD2	TRBV6-1	TRBJ2-1	NA	CASSEQVSGAQFF	TGTGCCAGCAGTGAACAGGTTAGCGGGGCCCAGTTCTTC
NA	TRBV12-1	TRBJ2-7	NA	CASSFRLVGGYEQYF	TGTGCCAGCAGCTTTAGGCTAGTCGGGGGCTACGAGCAGTACTTC
NA	TRBV12-5	TRBJ1-2	once	CASGSNPTVINYGHTF	TGTGCTAGTGGTTCCAATCCGACAGTGATAAACTATGGCCACACCTTC
TRBD2	TRBV3-1	TRBJ2-5	NA	CASSPTGGGASEQYF	TGTGCCAGCAGCCCGACTGGCGGGGGGGCGAGTGAGCAGTACTTC
TRBD2	TRBV12-3/TRBV12-4	TRBJ2-3	few	CASRGTTRGQYF	TGTGCCAGCAGGGGGACTACACGCGGGCAGTATTTT
TRBD1	TRBV7-9	TRBJ1-2	NA	CASSYGQGNYGYTF	TGTGCCAGCAGCTACGGACAGGGGAACTATGGCTACACCTTC
NA	TRBV6-1	TRBJ1-1	NA	CASSQVISTEAFF	TGTGCCAGCAGCCAGGTAATCAGCACTGAAGCTTTCTTT
TRBD2	TRBV10-3	TRBJ2-3	once	CAISPAGAVADTQYF	TGTGCCATCAGTCCAGCGGGGGCCGTCGCAGATACGCAGTATTTT
NA	TRBV21-1	TRBJ1-1	NA	CASSNKRHVSNTEAFF	TGTGCCAGCAGCAATAAACGACACGTATCGAACACTGAAGCTTTCTTT
NA	TRBV20-1	TRBJ1-2	NA	CSARAQGREGYTF	TGCAGTGCTAGGGCACAGGGAAGGGAGGGCTACACCTTC
TRBD2	TRBV6-2/TRBV6-3	TRBJ2-3	NA	CASSRSGGRGDTQYF	TGTGCCAGCAGTCGCAGCGGGGGGAGGGGAGATACGCAGTATTTT
NA	TRBV27	TRBJ2-3	NA	CASSSGRRRADTQYF	TGTGCCAGCAGTTCGGGACGCCGCAGGGCAGATACGCAGTATTTT
TRBD2	TRBV2	TRBJ2-7	NA	CASSEGGLAGGFSYEQYF	TGTGCCAGCAGTGAAGGAGGCCTAGCGGGAGGGTTTTCCTACGAGCAGTACTTC
NA	TRBV4-2	TRBJ2-4	NA	CASSQDTALGQRSKNIQYF	TGTGCCAGCAGCCAAGATACGGCCTTAGGACAGAGGTCCAAAAACATTCAGTACTTC
TRBD2	TRBV4-3	TRBJ2-1	few	CASSQDLGLAAGGIYNEQFF	TGCGCCAGCAGCCAAGATTTGGGTCTAGCGGCCGGGGGAATATACAATGAGCAGTTCTTC
NA	TRBV6-5	TRBJ1-2	NA	CASSPRGKKYGGTF	TGTGCCAGCTCCCCAAGGGGGAAGAAATACGGAGGCACCTTC
NA	TRBV7-3	TRBJ2-5	NA	CASSPRGTTGETQYF	TGTGCCAGCAGCCCCCGTGGAACGACGGGAGAGACCCAGTACTTC
NA	TRBV2	TRBJ2-1	NA	CASSERGSLAYEQFF	TGTGCCAGCAGTGAAAGGGGCTCCCTCGCGTATGAGCAGTTCTTC
TRBD1	TRBV7-2	TRBJ1-2	NA	CASSFGDRGRYGYTF	TGTGCCAGCAGCTTCGGGGACAGGGGACGCTATGGCTACACCTTC
NA	TRBV7-3	TRBJ2-1	NA	CASSFPPNEQFF	TGTGCCAGCAGCTTCCCCCCCAATGAGCAGTTCTTC
TRBD2	TRBV20-1	TRBJ2-1	NA	CSARASGDYNEQFF	TGCAGTGCTAGGGCTAGCGGGGACTACAATGAGCAGTTCTTC
NA	TRBV12-3/TRBV12-4	TRBJ1-2	NA	CASSPGFSYGYTF	TGTGCCAGCAGTCCCGGTTTCAGCTATGGCTACACCTTC
NA	TRBV7-2	TRBJ1-1	NA	CASSSSVGGAGRAFF	TGTGCCAGCAGCTCCAGCGTGGGGGGCGCGGGGAGAGCTTTCTTT
TRBD2	TRBV20-1	TRBJ2-3	few	CSLPGGGVTDTQYF	TGCAGTCTCCCGGGCGGGGGGGTGACAGATACGCAGTATTTT
NA	TRBV12-3/TRBV12-4	TRBJ1-2	NA	CASSSGRKGYGYTF	TGTGCCAGCAGTTCCGGGCGGAAGGGCTATGGCTACACCTTC
TRBD2	TRBV5-6	TRBJ2-3	few	CASSPLAGGRTDTQYF	TGTGCCAGCAGCCCCCTAGCGGGGGGTCGAACAGATACGCAGTATTTT
TRBD2	TRBV20-1	TRBJ2-1	NA	CSTNGGAGYNEQFF	TGCAGTACAAACGGGGGGGCCGGCTACAATGAGCAGTTCTTC
NA	TRBV12-3/TRBV12-4	TRBJ1-6	NA	CASSFGGNNYNSPLHF	TGTGCCAGCAGTTTTGGGGGAAACAACTATAATTCACCCCTCCACTTT
NA	TRBV9	TRBJ2-5	NA	CASSAPGLHQETQYF	TGTGCCAGCAGCGCCCCAGGGCTACACCAAGAGACCCAGTACTTC
TRBD2	TRBV29-1	TRBJ2-3	many	CSVALAGVPDTQYF	TGCAGCGTCGCTTTAGCGGGAGTTCCAGATACGCAGTATTTT
NA	TRBV7-2	TRBJ2-7	few	CASSAGARYEQYF	TGTGCCAGCAGCGCGGGGGCTCGCTACGAGCAGTACTTC
NA	TRBV12-3/TRBV12-4	TRBJ2-5	NA	CASSPRENQETQYF	TGTGCCAGCAGTCCCCGGGAGAACCAAGAGACCCAGTACTTC
TRBD1	TRBV12-3/TRBV12-4	TRBJ1-2	NA	CASSLYGTVGYTF	TGTGCCAGCAGTTTATACGGGACAGTAGGCTACACCTTC
TRBD1	TRBV10-1	TRBJ2-1	few	CASSDRQGMNNEQFF	TGCGCCAGCAGTGATCGACAGGGAATGAACAATGAGCAGTTCTTC
NA	TRBV4-1	TRBJ1-6	few	CASSQSPAVSYNSPLHF	TGCGCCAGCAGCCAGTCCCCGGCTGTCTCCTATAATTCACCCCTCCACTTT
NA	TRBV28	TRBJ2-3	NA	CASSLTPGWADTQYF	TGTGCCAGCAGTCTCACCCCCGGGTGGGCAGATACGCAGTATTTT
NA	TRBV27	TRBJ1-4	once	CASSLRRDNPTNEKLFF	TGTGCCAGCAGTTTACGTCGGGACAACCCAACTAATGAAAAACTGTTTTTT
NA	TRBV6-1	TRBJ2-7	NA	CASSEVVFDGEQYF	TGTGCCAGCAGTGAAGTGGTTTTCGACGGGGAGCAGTACTTC
TRBD1	TRBV20-1	TRBJ1-5	many	CSARQGTGQPQHF	TGCAGTGCCAGACAGGGAACTGGTCAGCCCCAGCATTTT
TRBD1	TRBV10-2	TRBJ1-5	many	CASSDRDRGGANQPQHF	TGCGCCAGCAGTGACCGGGACAGGGGGGGGGCTAATCAGCCCCAGCATTTT
NA	TRBV7-3	TRBJ1-1	NA	CAGSLNGDPLKAFF	TGTGCCGGCAGCTTAAACGGCGATCCCCTCAAAGCTTTCTTT
TRBD2	TRBV25-1	TRBJ2-5	NA	CASSESGLTDQETQYF	TGTGCCAGCAGTGAATCGGGACTAACCGACCAAGAGACCCAGTACTTC
TRBD2	TRBV5-1	TRBJ2-4	NA	CASSLAAGGRDEQYF	TGCGCCAGCAGCTTGGCAGCGGGAGGGAGGGATGAGCAGTACTTC
NA	TRBV7-2	TRBJ1-2	NA	CASSLQASNYGYTF	TGTGCCAGCAGCTTACAGGCCTCTAACTATGGCTACACCTTC